This T cell receptor beta chain stems from a study of blood T cell repertoires in COVID-19 (TCRdb year 2020). For the wider study: Samples from collaborators originated in the United States, Italy and Spain and spanned both the acute and convalescent phases of COVID-19. The prospective study material was composed of cDNA or gDNA derived from T cells, B-cell-depleted T cells, or PBMCs. Subjects who had been exposed to COVID-19, were actively infected with it, or had recovered from it provided the deeply sampled blood TCRbeta repertoires that made up the dataset. The repertoires were released in a freely available public database intended as a resource for research on the immune response to SARS-CoV-2. The samples were drawn from the first 160 participants of the ongoing ImmuneRACE study and from 950 to 1,500 subjects provided by 6 global collaborators. Sample metadata almost always included a de-identified subject ID, COVID-19 status, age in years and sex. Where available, HLA class I and class II types were obtained from metadata supplied by the sample provider rather than from assay-based typing.

Enrolling through a virtual design, the prospective study's participants ranged in age from roughly 18 to 95 years and lived across around 25 United States geographic areas. Cohort assignment in the prospective study relied on participant-reported clinical history from a screening survey and a study questionnaire. Recovered participants in ImmuneRACE Cohort 3 were defined as having two consecutive negative NP/OP PCR tests, clearance from a healthcare professional, or resolution of symptoms. In the prospective study, mobile phlebotomists collected whole blood, serum and a nasopharyngeal or oropharyngeal swab from each participant. Additional blood draws and questionnaires over an approximately 2-month period could optionally be provided by prospective study participants. Prospective study blood samples were shipped either frozen or at room temperature before DNA extraction. CDR1 MNHEY and CDR2 SVGAGI were looked up in the germline V gene. The CDR3 numbers 13 residues from cysteine through phenylalanine. This entry keeps only the CDR3 DNA: 39 bases, framed from base 1. V gives up 6 bases and J gives up 8 bases, and the segment between their germline ends measures 13 bases.

TCRbeta CDR3 regions were amplified from genomic DNA by means of the immunoSEQ Assay, a bias-controlled multiplex PCR. As for the original processing: Nucleated cell counts per sample were estimated from amplification of reference gene primers within the assay. Sequence reads were collapsed and filtered to measure the absolute abundance of every unique TCRbeta CDR3 rearrangement. For each sample, productive Simpson clonality was calculated as the square root of Simpson's diversity index across productive rearrangements. This immuneACCESS table, as held by TCRdb, lists in-frame sequences with V and J called but not all clones. Of the missing ones, under half trace to an unresolved V gene in checked studies; the others have no known cause. That table furnishes V, J and clone size, whereas the DNA furnished D and trimming. The table for this sample lists fewer than 200,000 clones; more than 65% of them were counted only once. Of the sample, about a sixth falls within the top ten clones.

General study outcomes and caveats: The quantity of clinical and demographic metadata differed by source and by participant and was supplied without curation.

Note on this clone: Its cognate antigen has yet to be identified. Qualities for individual bases were not recorded, and no much larger clone is one base off.

This TCR was recovered from a man in his sixties who had recovered from COVID-19. The receptor chain draws on TRBV6-5 and TRBJ2-2, with TRBD1 as a weak D call on 6 bases. The material sequenced was PBMCs or T cells enriched from blood (not recorded which). The DNA is TGTGCCAGCAGACAGGGTTTACTGGGGGAGCTGTTTTTT. Its translation is CASRQGLLGELFF.